This TCR beta chain was recorded in a study of beta chain features in type 1 diabetes. Overall study results and limits: In every one of the four CD4+ subsets, TCRB CDR3s were moderately but significantly shorter in Type 1 diabetes patients.

Since all of the isolated RNA was reverse transcribed, expressed TCRB transcripts were what got sequenced. The method was immunoSEQ multiplex PCR; TCRdb's version includes in-frame clones alone and lacks a portion of them. The data contain some 350,000 clones, roughly 13% of them singletons. The CDR3 totals 13 residues. With 1 base removed from V and 5 bases from J, the gap between germline ends came to 6 bases. Germline V gene lookup returns CDR1 KGHSH and CDR2 LQKENI. This clone occurred a few times. What it binds is unknown. The rearrangement joins TRBV18 to TRBJ2-1; a weak D match, TRBD1 (6 bases). This TCR derives from a woman aged 18-29 years with type 1 diabetes. Sequencing used naive CD4+ T cells from blood. In DNA, the CDR3 is TGTGCCAGCTCACCACACAGGGACAATGAGCAGTTCTTC. Protein product: CASSPHRDNEQFF.